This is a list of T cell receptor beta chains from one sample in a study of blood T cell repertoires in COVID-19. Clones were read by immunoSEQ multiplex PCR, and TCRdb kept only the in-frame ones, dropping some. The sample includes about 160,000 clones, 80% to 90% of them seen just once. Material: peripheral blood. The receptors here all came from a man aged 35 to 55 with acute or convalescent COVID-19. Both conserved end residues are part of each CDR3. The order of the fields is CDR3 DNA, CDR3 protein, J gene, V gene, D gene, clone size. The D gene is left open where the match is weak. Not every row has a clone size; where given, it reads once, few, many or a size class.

cdr3_nt: TGTGCCAGCAGTACCACCCCCCTGACAGGGGGCAATCAGCCCCAGCATTTT
cdr3_aa: CASSTTPLTGGNQPQHF
j_call: TRBJ1-5
v_call: TRBV27
d_call: TRBD1
clone_size: NA

cdr3_nt: TGTGCCAGCTCACCACCCTGGCAGGGATATTACGAGCAGTACTTC
cdr3_aa: CASSPPWQGYYEQYF
j_call: TRBJ2-7
v_call: TRBV18
d_call: NA
clone_size: NA

cdr3_nt: TGTGCCAGCAGTGTTCGTAAATCGGGACAGGCCCCTAACTATGGCTACACCTTC
cdr3_aa: CASSVRKSGQAPNYGYTF
j_call: TRBJ1-2
v_call: TRBV2
d_call: TRBD1
clone_size: NA

cdr3_nt: TGTGCCAGCAGCCCTCGAGGGGAGGGTAGCAATCAGCCCCAGCATTTT
cdr3_aa: CASSPRGEGSNQPQHF
j_call: TRBJ1-5
v_call: TRBV9
d_call: NA
clone_size: NA

cdr3_nt: TGTGCCAGCAGTGATCGGACAGGGGCTTCTGGAAAACTGTTTTTT
cdr3_aa: CASSDRTGASGKLFF
j_call: TRBJ1-4
v_call: TRBV6-1
d_call: TRBD1
clone_size: NA

cdr3_nt: TGTGCCAGCAGCCTCGACAGGGGAGCGCCGATTGGTGAGCAGTTCTTC
cdr3_aa: CASSLDRGAPIGEQFF
j_call: TRBJ2-1
v_call: TRBV3-1/TRBV3-2
d_call: TRBD1
clone_size: NA

cdr3_nt: TGTGCCAGCGACCGAGGGGGTGGCCCCTACGAGCAGTACTTC
cdr3_aa: CASDRGGGPYEQYF
j_call: TRBJ2-7
v_call: TRBV6-5
d_call: NA
clone_size: NA

cdr3_nt: TGCGCCAGCAGCTTGGCCTCAGGGACTGAAGCTTTCTTT
cdr3_aa: CASSLASGTEAFF
j_call: TRBJ1-1
v_call: TRBV5-1
d_call: NA
clone_size: NA

cdr3_nt: TGTGCCAGTATGGCGGGGGTGTTATACAATGAGCAGTTCTTC
cdr3_aa: CASMAGVLYNEQFF
j_call: TRBJ2-1
v_call: TRBV19
d_call: TRBD2
clone_size: NA

cdr3_nt: TGTGCCAGCAGTCGGACGGGGGGAAGCTCCTATAATTCACCCCTCCACTTT
cdr3_aa: CASSRTGGSSYNSPLHF
j_call: TRBJ1-6
v_call: TRBV6-6
d_call: NA
clone_size: NA

cdr3_nt: TGTGCCAGCAAATCGGATAATTCACCCCTCCACTTT
cdr3_aa: CASKSDNSPLHF
j_call: TRBJ1-6
v_call: TRBV9
d_call: NA
clone_size: NA

cdr3_nt: TGTGCCCGTTCGGGGGGGGGAAGGGTCGATCAGCCCCAGCATTTT
cdr3_aa: CARSGGGRVDQPQHF
j_call: TRBJ1-5
v_call: TRBV19
d_call: NA
clone_size: NA

cdr3_nt: TGTGCCAGCAGCTTCGGTCCAGGGGGCGGCTACACCTTC
cdr3_aa: CASSFGPGGGYTF
j_call: TRBJ1-2
v_call: TRBV7-8
d_call: TRBD1
clone_size: NA

cdr3_nt: TGTGCCAGTAGTCTCACGACAGGGCGCTTCGACAATGAGCAGTTCTTC
cdr3_aa: CASSLTTGRFDNEQFF
j_call: TRBJ2-1
v_call: TRBV19
d_call: TRBD1
clone_size: NA

cdr3_nt: TGTGCCACCAGTGCAGGGGGATCTCAGTCACCCCTCCACTTT
cdr3_aa: CATSAGGSQSPLHF
j_call: TRBJ1-6
v_call: TRBV24-1
d_call: TRBD1
clone_size: NA

cdr3_nt: TGTGCCAGCAGCCCTAATCCGACCACAGGGTTAGGAAATCAGCCCCAGCATTTT
cdr3_aa: CASSPNPTTGLGNQPQHF
j_call: TRBJ1-5
v_call: TRBV7-8
d_call: NA
clone_size: NA

cdr3_nt: TGTGCCAGCAGTACGAACAGGGGCCCCTACGAGCAGTACTTC
cdr3_aa: CASSTNRGPYEQYF
j_call: TRBJ2-7
v_call: TRBV27
d_call: TRBD1
clone_size: NA

cdr3_nt: TGTGCCAGTACCCCAGGTTCAGGGGGCGCCGAATGGCGGCCCCAGCATTTT
cdr3_aa: CASTPGSGGAEWRPQHF
j_call: TRBJ1-5
v_call: TRBV19
d_call: TRBD1
clone_size: NA

cdr3_nt: TGTGCCAGCAGCTCGACAGGGGTACGCTACACCTTC
cdr3_aa: CASSSTGVRYTF
j_call: TRBJ1-2
v_call: TRBV7-9
d_call: TRBD1
clone_size: once

cdr3_nt: TGTGCCAGCAGCGGAGGAGGCAGCATGAACACTGAAGCTTTCTTT
cdr3_aa: CASSGGGSMNTEAFF
j_call: TRBJ1-1
v_call: TRBV9
d_call: NA
clone_size: NA

cdr3_nt: TGTGCCAGCAGCCGTAAGTCGGGAGGGACGGGTGAAAAACTGTTTTTT
cdr3_aa: CASSRKSGGTGEKLFF
j_call: TRBJ1-4
v_call: TRBV4-2
d_call: NA
clone_size: once

cdr3_nt: TGTGCCAGCAGCCCATGGACAGGGGCATCTGAAAAACTGTTTTTT
cdr3_aa: CASSPWTGASEKLFF
j_call: TRBJ1-4
v_call: TRBV3-1/TRBV3-2
d_call: TRBD1
clone_size: few

cdr3_nt: TGTGCCAGCTCACCACAGGGAGCGGGGGCTAGCACAGATACGCAGTATTTT
cdr3_aa: CASSPQGAGASTDTQYF
j_call: TRBJ2-3
v_call: TRBV18
d_call: TRBD2
clone_size: NA

cdr3_nt: TGTGCCAGCAGTTCTTGGACTAGCGGGGATTTAGATACGCAGTATTTT
cdr3_aa: CASSSWTSGDLDTQYF
j_call: TRBJ2-3
v_call: TRBV11-2
d_call: TRBD2
clone_size: NA

cdr3_nt: TGTGCCAGCAGCTTTAAGATGGGACCGGGAGTCTACAATGAGCAGTTCTTC
cdr3_aa: CASSFKMGPGVYNEQFF
j_call: TRBJ2-1
v_call: TRBV7-9
d_call: NA
clone_size: NA

cdr3_nt: TGTGCCAGCAGCGGACAGGGGGCGAATCAGCCCCAGCATTTT
cdr3_aa: CASSGQGANQPQHF
j_call: TRBJ1-5
v_call: TRBV25-1
d_call: TRBD1
clone_size: NA

cdr3_nt: TGTGCCAGCCTACGACTAGCGGGCACAGATACGCAGTATTTT
cdr3_aa: CASLRLAGTDTQYF
j_call: TRBJ2-3
v_call: TRBV18
d_call: TRBD2
clone_size: NA

cdr3_nt: TGTGCCAGCAGTACCCGGGGGGACTATGGCTACACCTTC
cdr3_aa: CASSTRGDYGYTF
j_call: TRBJ1-2
v_call: TRBV2
d_call: NA
clone_size: NA

cdr3_nt: TGTGCCAGCAGCTTCGCCGGGGGGCCCGGGGCTGGCTACACCTTC
cdr3_aa: CASSFAGGPGAGYTF
j_call: TRBJ1-2
v_call: TRBV5-6
d_call: NA
clone_size: NA

cdr3_nt: TGCAGTGCTAGGAGGGCAGATACGCAGTATTTT
cdr3_aa: CSARRADTQYF
j_call: TRBJ2-3
v_call: TRBV20-1
d_call: NA
clone_size: NA

cdr3_nt: TGCGCCAGCAGCCCCGACAGTCAATATGGCTACACCTTC
cdr3_aa: CASSPDSQYGYTF
j_call: TRBJ1-2
v_call: TRBV5-1
d_call: NA
clone_size: NA

cdr3_nt: TGTGCCAGCAGATCGGGACTTCTCTTCACAGATACGCAGTATTTT
cdr3_aa: CASRSGLLFTDTQYF
j_call: TRBJ2-3
v_call: TRBV5-5
d_call: NA
clone_size: NA

cdr3_nt: TGTGCCAGCAGCCCACGGACGGGACTTAGCTCCTACAATGAGCAGTTCTTC
cdr3_aa: CASSPRTGLSSYNEQFF
j_call: TRBJ2-1
v_call: TRBV11-2
d_call: NA
clone_size: NA

cdr3_nt: TGTGCCAGCAGTCCGGGACAGGGGCACGAGCAGTTCTTC
cdr3_aa: CASSPGQGHEQFF
j_call: TRBJ2-1
v_call: TRBV12-3/TRBV12-4
d_call: TRBD1
clone_size: NA

cdr3_nt: TGCGCCAGCAGCTTGACACCAACAGGGAACACTGAAGCTTTCTTT
cdr3_aa: CASSLTPTGNTEAFF
j_call: TRBJ1-1
v_call: TRBV5-1
d_call: NA
clone_size: once

cdr3_nt: TGCGCCAGCAGCTTGAACAGTTATAAATCTGCTCAGGGGGCGAGCAATCAGCCCCAGCATTTT
cdr3_aa: CASSLNSYKSAQGASNQPQHF
j_call: TRBJ1-5
v_call: TRBV5-1
d_call: TRBD1
clone_size: once

cdr3_nt: TGCGCCAGCAGCTTGGCCCCACAGGGGGCTGGGAACACTGAAGCTTTCTTT
cdr3_aa: CASSLAPQGAGNTEAFF
j_call: TRBJ1-1
v_call: TRBV5-1
d_call: TRBD1
clone_size: NA

cdr3_nt: TGTGCCAGCAGCCAAGATTCGTCCACCGGGGAGCTGTTTTTT
cdr3_aa: CASSQDSSTGELFF
j_call: TRBJ2-2
v_call: TRBV14
d_call: NA
clone_size: NA

cdr3_nt: TGCAGCGTTGGACCTCGGACAACTAACTATGGCTACACCTTC
cdr3_aa: CSVGPRTTNYGYTF
j_call: TRBJ1-2
v_call: TRBV29-1
d_call: NA
clone_size: NA

cdr3_nt: TGTGCCACCTCCTCCCTGCGAGGGTACACCTTC
cdr3_aa: CATSSLRGYTF
j_call: TRBJ1-2
v_call: TRBV6-5
d_call: NA
clone_size: NA

cdr3_nt: TGTGCCAGCAGCTTATCAGGGAGGTACGAGCAGTACTTC
cdr3_aa: CASSLSGRYEQYF
j_call: TRBJ2-7
v_call: TRBV7-9
d_call: NA
clone_size: NA

cdr3_nt: TGTGCCAGCAGGGGGGGGGACTACGAGCAGTACTTC
cdr3_aa: CASRGGDYEQYF
j_call: TRBJ2-7
v_call: TRBV28
d_call: TRBD2
clone_size: NA

cdr3_nt: TGTGCCAGCTCACCCGGGACACCCTCCTACGAGCAGTACTTC
cdr3_aa: CASSPGTPSYEQYF
j_call: TRBJ2-7
v_call: TRBV18
d_call: NA
clone_size: NA

cdr3_nt: TGTGCCAGCAGTGACAGGGGCACAGTGAATGAAAAACTGTTTTTT
cdr3_aa: CASSDRGTVNEKLFF
j_call: TRBJ1-4
v_call: TRBV6-1
d_call: NA
clone_size: few

cdr3_nt: TGTGCCAGCAGCTCCGGGACTAGGGGGCGGGAGACCCAGTACTTC
cdr3_aa: CASSSGTRGRETQYF
j_call: TRBJ2-5
v_call: TRBV5-8
d_call: NA
clone_size: NA

cdr3_nt: TGTGCCAGCAATACAGGGGAATACGGCAATCAGCCCCAGCATTTT
cdr3_aa: CASNTGEYGNQPQHF
j_call: TRBJ1-5
v_call: TRBV2
d_call: TRBD1
clone_size: NA

cdr3_nt: TGTGCAAACTCGGGCGAGCAGTACTTC
cdr3_aa: CANSGEQYF
j_call: TRBJ2-7
v_call: TRBV12-3/TRBV12-4
d_call: NA
clone_size: NA

cdr3_nt: TGTGCCAGCAGTGAAGCCGGACAGCCCGCGTACGAGCAGTACTTC
cdr3_aa: CASSEAGQPAYEQYF
j_call: TRBJ2-7
v_call: TRBV6-1
d_call: NA
clone_size: NA

cdr3_nt: NA
cdr3_aa: CASSTSGLAGGETQYF
j_call: TRBJ2-5
v_call: TRBV6-6
d_call: NA
clone_size: NA

cdr3_nt: TGTGCCAGCCGGAGAACTGAAGCTTTCTTT
cdr3_aa: CASRRTEAFF
j_call: TRBJ1-1
v_call: TRBV28
d_call: NA
clone_size: few

cdr3_nt: TGTGCCAGCAGGGGGCAGAGAGATTCACCCCTCCACTTT
cdr3_aa: CASRGQRDSPLHF
j_call: TRBJ1-6
v_call: TRBV6-5
d_call: NA
clone_size: NA

cdr3_nt: TGTGCCAGCAGCCTCCAAAAGGGGAGGGATCTAGCCTACAATGAGCAGTTCTTC
cdr3_aa: CASSLQKGRDLAYNEQFF
j_call: TRBJ2-1
v_call: TRBV7-3
d_call: TRBD2
clone_size: NA

cdr3_nt: TGCGCCAGCAGCTTTAGTGGACAGCTAAGGGACGAGCAGTACTTC
cdr3_aa: CASSFSGQLRDEQYF
j_call: TRBJ2-7
v_call: TRBV5-1
d_call: NA
clone_size: NA

cdr3_nt: TGTGCCAGCAGCGCCGCTAACGGGAATCCCACAGATACGCAGTATTTT
cdr3_aa: CASSAANGNPTDTQYF
j_call: TRBJ2-3
v_call: TRBV9
d_call: NA
clone_size: once

cdr3_nt: TGTGCCAGCAGAATACAGGGCACTGAAGCTTTCTTT
cdr3_aa: CASRIQGTEAFF
j_call: TRBJ1-1
v_call: TRBV6-6
d_call: NA
clone_size: NA